The 30 T cell receptor beta chains below all came from one sample that was sequenced in a study of cytomegalovirus exposure and HLA in healthy donors. Primers included in the PCR were 60 Vbeta and 13 Jbeta primers. Method: immunoSEQ multiplex PCR; TCRdb's copy keeps in-frame clones and lacks some. The sample consists of roughly 120,000 clones, 75% to 85% of them appearing once. The sequenced sample consisted of PBMCs. The receptors here all came from a male donor in good health and CMV-seropositive.

The CDR3 nucleotides read TGTGCCAGCAGCTTGAATCAGCAGGCGCAGTTCTTC. Its translation is CASSLNQQAQFF. The chain has TRBV5-4 and TRBJ2-1; D remains ambiguous. The CDR3 consists of 12 residues. Looked up from germline, CDR1 is SGHNT and CDR2 is YYREEE (reference sequence). V lost 1 base and J 12 bases, leaving 11 bases between the germline ends.

This rearrangement joins TRBV27 to TRBJ2-7, with 12 positions matching TRBD1. Trimming removed 6 bases from V and 3 bases from J; junction bases left unmatched: 6. This CDR3 is built from 15 residues. Germline lookup yields CDR1 MNHEY and CDR2 SMNVEV (reference sequence). The CDR3 loop reads CASRTGQGAFYEQYF. The CDR3 region has the DNA TGTGCCAGCAGGACGGGACAGGGGGCATTCTACGAGCAGTACTTC.

This chain links TRBV28 with TRBJ1-1; no firm D call. Trimming pared 4 bases from V and 0 bases from J, leaving 15 bases between. Germline V CDR1 and CDR2: MDHEN, SYDVKM. The CDR3 totals 16 residues. The chain's CDR3 is CASSYGEEGLNTEAFF. In nucleotides, the CDR3 is TGTGCCAGCAGTTATGGGGAGGAGGGCCTGAACACTGAAGCTTTCTTT. The full variable domain, with the rest looked up from reference TRBV28 and TRBJ1-1, is DVKVTQSSRYLVKRTGEKVFLECVQDMDHENMFWYRQDPGLGLRLIYFSYDVKMKEKGDIPEGYSVSREKKERFSLILESASTNQTSMYLCASSYGEEGLNTEAFFGQGTRLTVV.

A single count supports this clone. The rearrangement joins TRBV27 to TRBJ2-2; 7 nucleotides align to TRBD1. V gave up 7 bases and J gave up 0 bases; unmatched junction bases: 5. The CDR3 covers 15 residues. Germline lookup yields CDR1 MNHEY and CDR2 SMNVEV (reference sequence). CDR3 amino acids: CASKRDRTNTGELFF. CDR3 nucleotides: TGTGCCAGCAAGAGGGACAGAACGAACACCGGGGAGCTGTTTTTT.

V usage is TRBV28 and J usage is TRBJ2-1; D gene uncertain. This CDR3 contains 15 residues. V lost 5 bases, J lost 4 bases, and 15 bases lay in between. Germline CDR1 is MDHEN and CDR2 is SYDVKM. This CDR3 reads CASSLLVMAYNEQFF. CDR3 DNA sequence: TGTGCCAGCAGTCTCCTAGTGATGGCTTACAATGAGCAGTTCTTC.

This clone has only a few counts. The chain couples TRBV4-1 to TRBJ1-1; TRBD1 matches at 7 bases. V lost 0 bases and J lost 8; bases outside the gene matches: 15. The CDR3 length is 17 residues. Per the germline V gene, CDR1 is MGHRA and CDR2 is YSYEKL. The CDR3 DNA reads as TGCGCCAGCAGCCAAGAAGGGGGATCTTACAGGGGCCAGGAAGCTTTCTTT. It codes for CASSQEGGSYRGQEAFF.

CDR3 bases: TGTGCCAGTCATTTGGGGGGGCGCTTCGAGACCCAGTACTTC. Translated, it gives CASHLGGRFETQYF. The chain carries TRBV5-8 and TRBJ2-5, with a tentative D call TRBD2 (7 bases). This CDR3 region has 14 residues. The germline V gene encodes CDR1 SGHTS and CDR2 YDEGEE. Trimming cost V 8 bases and J 5 bases, with 19 bases left between them.

The chain couples TRBV19 to TRBJ2-7, with TRBD1 identical over 7 bases. The CDR3 has 14 residues. Germline CDR1 reads LNHDA; CDR2 reads SQIVND (reference sequence). Trimming took 3 bases from V and 5 from J; bases not matched to a gene: 7. Written as DNA, the CDR3 is TGTGCCAGTAGTATCGAGACAGGGAACCACGAGCAGTACTTC. Protein product: CASSIETGNHEQYF.

The chain couples TRBV2 to TRBJ2-7, with TRBD2 matching 7 bases. The CDR3 runs 15 residues. With V trimmed by 4 bases and J by 2 bases, 8 bases remained unmatched. Germline V gene data show CDR1 as SNHLY and CDR2 as FYNNEI. The CDR3 bases are TGTGCCAGCAGTGGACCGGGACTACCAACCTACGAGCAGTACTTC. Its protein is CASSGPGLPTYEQYF.

About this clone itself: Other DNA sequences of this sample code for an identical CDR3. V usage is TRBV5-8 and J usage is TRBJ1-5; D is unclear. CDR3 length: 12 residues. CDR1 is SGHTS, CDR2 YDEGEE, per germline. V was trimmed by 2 bases and J by 7 bases, leaving 7 bases between them. The CDR3: CASSFRGQPQHF. The CDR3 DNA is TGTGCCAGCAGCTTCAGAGGACAGCCCCAGCATTTT. Drawing the rest from reference TRBV5-8 and TRBJ1-5, the complete variable domain is EAGVTQSPTHLIKTRGQQATLRCSPISGHTSVYWYQQALGLGLQFLLWYDEGEERNRGNFPPRFSGRQFPNYSSELNVNALELEDSALYLCASSFRGQPQHFGDGTRLSIL.

The table lists this clone with a few counts. The chain has TRBV30 and TRBJ2-4; 11 bases agree with TRBD2. The CDR3 sequence is 13 residues long. Germline V CDR1 and CDR2: GTSNPN, SVGIG (reference sequence). Trimming cost V 5 bases and J 10 bases; bases outside gene matches: 7. The CDR3 bases are TGTGCCTGGGAAACTAGCGGGAGTAAGATTCAGTACTTC. Translated: CAWETSGSKIQYF.

This chain links TRBV2 with TRBJ2-7; 11 bases are shared with TRBD2. The germline CDR1 and CDR2 sequences are SNHLY and FYNNEI. Trimming cost V 4 bases and J 1 base; bases outside gene matches: 3. This CDR3 comprises 15 residues. The CDR3: CASSVGLAASYEQYF. DNA for the CDR3: TGTGCCAGCAGTGTGGGACTAGCGGCTTCCTACGAGCAGTACTTC.

The gene calls are TRBV13 and TRBJ2-5; maybe TRBD2 (6 bases). The germline CDR1 and CDR2 sequences are PRHDT and FYEKMQ (reference sequence). This CDR3 region has 15 residues. Trimming shortened V by 3 bases and J by 11 bases, and 22 bases separated the two germline ends. The CDR3 DNA reads TGTGCCAGCAGCTTTGACGGACTCGGACTACGGGAGCAGTACTTC. Amino acids: CASSFDGLGLREQYF.

The chain combines TRBV9 with TRBJ2-5, with D possibly matching TRBD1 (6 bases). Between the trimmed V and J ends, which lost 3 bases and 4 bases, there was a span of 13 bases. The CDR3 covers 14 residues. Germline-derived CDR1 and CDR2 are SGDLS and YYNGEE. The CDR3 coding sequence is TGTGCCAGCAGCGGTGGGGGCCCTGGAGAGACCCAGTACTTC. Translated: CASSGGGPGETQYF. The full variable domain, completed using reference TRBV9 and TRBJ2-5, is DSGVTQTPKHLITATGQRVTLRCSPRSGDLSVYWYQQSLDQGLQFLIQYYNGEERAKGNILERFSAQQFPDLHSELNLSSLELGDSALYFCASSGGGPGETQYFGPGTRLLVL.

The chain recombines TRBV28 with TRBJ1-2; no clear D. V dropped 5 bases and J dropped 4 bases, with 11 bases sitting between them. The CDR3 has 13 amino acids. Per the germline V gene, CDR1 is MDHEN and CDR2 is SYDVKM. The CDR3 loop is CASSPTPFYGYTF. The CDR3 DNA follows: TGTGCCAGCAGTCCCACACCTTTCTATGGCTACACCTTC.

The chain has TRBV2 and TRBJ1-5, with D possibly being TRBD1 (5 bases). Germline CDR1 is SNHLY and CDR2 is FYNNEI. Trimming took off 2 bases at V and 7 bases at J, with 12 bases between the two ends. This CDR3 region has 14 residues. The CDR3 spells CASSESQGGQPQHF. Written as DNA, the CDR3 is TGTGCCAGCAGTGAAAGCCAGGGAGGGCAGCCCCAGCATTTT.

J is TRBJ1-4 and V is TRBV19; TRBD1 matches at 10 bases. Germline CDR1 reads LNHDA; CDR2 reads SQIVND (reference sequence). J lost 8 bases, V lost 10 bases, and 7 bases had no gene match. The CDR3 runs to 13 residues. CDR3 loop: CATRTGGGEKLFF. The CDR3 DNA reads TGTGCCACCAGGACAGGGGGTGGAGAAAAACTGTTTTTT. The variable domain in full, with the rest retrieved from reference TRBV19 and TRBJ1-4, is DGGITQSPKYLFRKEGQNVTLSCEQNLNHDAMYWYRQDPGQGLRLIYYSQIVNDFQKGDIAEGYSVSREKKESFPLTVTSAQKNPTAFYLCATRTGGGEKLFFGSGTQLSVL.

J is TRBJ2-1 and V is TRBV9, with TRBD2 as a possible D gene (6 bases). The CDR3 extends over 14 amino acids. Looked up from germline, CDR1 is SGDLS and CDR2 is YYNGEE. The ends were cut back, 6 bases at V and 0 bases at J, with 10 bases in the middle. The CDR3 reads CASNMGGSYNEQFF. CDR3 DNA: TGTGCCAGCAACATGGGGGGCTCCTACAATGAGCAGTTCTTC.

The chain employs TRBV27 and TRBJ2-7, with TRBD2 as a possible D gene (5 bases). CDR1 and CDR2 from the germline V gene are MNHEY and SMNVEV (reference sequence). V lost 5 bases, J lost 1 base, and 15 bases lay in between. The CDR3 contains 15 residues. The CDR3 loop reads CASSPRGSFSYEQYF. The CDR3 DNA follows: TGTGCCAGCAGTCCCCGGGGTAGCTTTTCCTACGAGCAGTACTTC.

The chain combines TRBV7-2 with TRBJ1-1; 8 bases fit TRBD1. From germline, CDR1 is SGHTA and CDR2 FQGNSA. V lost 5 bases to trimming and J lost 6 bases; unmatched junction nucleotides: 11. This CDR3 is 15 amino acids long. The CDR3 DNA sequence: TGTGCCAGCAGCCAGTGGTCACAGGGGGGGGCTGAAGCTTTCTTT. It specifies CASSQWSQGGAEAFF.

This clone has only one observation. The V gene is TRBV6-1, the J gene TRBJ2-3, with 12 bases fitting TRBD2. Unmatched junction bases numbered 8, after V lost 8 bases and J lost 5 bases. This CDR3 is built from 15 residues. Germline V CDR1 and CDR2: MNHNS, SASEGT. The CDR3 nucleotides read TGTGCCAGCCTTCGACTAGCGGGAGTGGTAGATACGCAGTATTTT. Its protein is CASLRLAGVVDTQYF.

The chain combines TRBV11-2 with TRBJ1-2, with D hard to call. V was trimmed by 0 bases and J by 8 bases, leaving 10 bases between them. The CDR3 length is 13 residues. Germline CDR1 SGHAT, CDR2 FQNNGV. Written as DNA, the CDR3 is TGTGCCAGCAGCTTAGACTTCCAGGAAGGCTACACCTTC. Its protein product is CASSLDFQEGYTF.

The gene calls are TRBV25-1 and TRBJ2-5; 9 positions match TRBD1. With 6 bases clipped from V and 4 bases from J, the junction kept 15 bases outside the gene matches. The CDR3 extends over 17 amino acids. Germline assignment: CDR1 MGHDK and CDR2 SYGVNS. CDR3 coding DNA: TGTGCCAGCAGCTTCCGCGCTGGCACAGGGGGCCCAGAGACCCAGTACTTC. It specifies CASSFRAGTGGPETQYF.

This clone occurred once. The rearrangement uses TRBV5-1 and TRBJ1-2; TRBD1 matches at 7 bases. With 4 bases clipped from V and 4 bases from J, the junction kept 10 bases outside the gene matches. In germline, CDR1 is SGHRS, CDR2 YFSETQ. The CDR3 has 15 amino acids. CDR3 DNA sequence: TGCGCCAGCAGCGCTGAGCCGGGACAGAGCTATGGCTACACCTTC. This translates into CASSAEPGQSYGYTF.

The sample holds one count of this clone. V gene TRBV5-1 combines with J gene TRBJ2-1; D possibly corresponds to TRBD2 (5 bases). CDR1 and CDR2 from the germline V gene are SGHRS and YFSETQ. V lost 0 bases and J 7 bases, leaving 17 bases between the germline ends. This CDR3 contains 16 residues. The CDR3 spells CASSLEAGLPGNEQFF. The CDR3 DNA reads TGCGCCAGCAGCTTGGAGGCGGGTCTACCGGGGAATGAGCAGTTCTTC.

The chain joins TRBV4-2 to TRBJ1-1; D uncertain. The CDR3 totals 15 residues. Germline V gives CDR1 LGHNA, CDR2 YNFKEQ. Trimming pared 1 base from V and 1 base from J, leaving 10 bases between. This chain's CDR3 is CASSQVWRANTEAFF. The CDR3 nucleotides read TGTGCCAGCAGCCAAGTTTGGAGAGCGAACACTGAAGCTTTCTTT.

The J gene is TRBJ2-7, the V gene TRBV28, with 10 bases aligning to TRBD2. This CDR3 spans 17 amino acids. In germline, CDR1 is MDHEN, CDR2 SYDVKM. Germline trimming cut 6 bases from V and 4 bases from J; bases unmatched to any gene: 15. The CDR3 DNA follows: TGTGCCAGCAGCCCACCGGGGGGTAGCGGGGGGATGTACGAGCAGTACTTC. Its protein is CASSPPGGSGGMYEQYF.

The gene calls are TRBV12-5 and TRBJ2-3, with D maybe TRBD2 (6 bases). Germline V gene sequence: CDR1 LGHNT, CDR2 FRNRAP. CDR3 length equals 15 residues. V was trimmed by 2 bases and J by 4 bases, leaving 13 bases between them. As DNA, the CDR3 is TGTGCTAGTGGTTTGTGGTCCCCTAGCGCAGATACGCAGTATTTT. This sequence encodes CASGLWSPSADTQYF.

A remark on this clone: Mismatch with germline at one junction end may stem from a read error. The sample has other DNA sequences that encode this CDR3 too. The chain is built from TRBV7-2 and TRBJ1-1; D perhaps matches TRBD1 (5 bases). CDR1 and CDR2 (germline): SGHTA, FQGNSA. There are 13 residues in the CDR3. The chain's CDR3 is CASSLEGHTEAFF. Written as DNA, the CDR3 is TGCGCCAGCAGCTTAGAGGGGCACACTGAAGCTTTCTTT.

This clone has just one count. The chain is built from TRBV11-3 and TRBJ2-1; D unclear. Trimming took off 1 base at V and 4 bases at J, with 5 bases between the two ends. Germline CDR1 and CDR2: SGHNT and YENEEA. This CDR3 contains 13 residues. The CDR3 nucleotides are TGTGCCAGCAGCTTAGGCGAGTACAATGAGCAGTTCTTC. Amino acid sequence: CASSLGEYNEQFF.